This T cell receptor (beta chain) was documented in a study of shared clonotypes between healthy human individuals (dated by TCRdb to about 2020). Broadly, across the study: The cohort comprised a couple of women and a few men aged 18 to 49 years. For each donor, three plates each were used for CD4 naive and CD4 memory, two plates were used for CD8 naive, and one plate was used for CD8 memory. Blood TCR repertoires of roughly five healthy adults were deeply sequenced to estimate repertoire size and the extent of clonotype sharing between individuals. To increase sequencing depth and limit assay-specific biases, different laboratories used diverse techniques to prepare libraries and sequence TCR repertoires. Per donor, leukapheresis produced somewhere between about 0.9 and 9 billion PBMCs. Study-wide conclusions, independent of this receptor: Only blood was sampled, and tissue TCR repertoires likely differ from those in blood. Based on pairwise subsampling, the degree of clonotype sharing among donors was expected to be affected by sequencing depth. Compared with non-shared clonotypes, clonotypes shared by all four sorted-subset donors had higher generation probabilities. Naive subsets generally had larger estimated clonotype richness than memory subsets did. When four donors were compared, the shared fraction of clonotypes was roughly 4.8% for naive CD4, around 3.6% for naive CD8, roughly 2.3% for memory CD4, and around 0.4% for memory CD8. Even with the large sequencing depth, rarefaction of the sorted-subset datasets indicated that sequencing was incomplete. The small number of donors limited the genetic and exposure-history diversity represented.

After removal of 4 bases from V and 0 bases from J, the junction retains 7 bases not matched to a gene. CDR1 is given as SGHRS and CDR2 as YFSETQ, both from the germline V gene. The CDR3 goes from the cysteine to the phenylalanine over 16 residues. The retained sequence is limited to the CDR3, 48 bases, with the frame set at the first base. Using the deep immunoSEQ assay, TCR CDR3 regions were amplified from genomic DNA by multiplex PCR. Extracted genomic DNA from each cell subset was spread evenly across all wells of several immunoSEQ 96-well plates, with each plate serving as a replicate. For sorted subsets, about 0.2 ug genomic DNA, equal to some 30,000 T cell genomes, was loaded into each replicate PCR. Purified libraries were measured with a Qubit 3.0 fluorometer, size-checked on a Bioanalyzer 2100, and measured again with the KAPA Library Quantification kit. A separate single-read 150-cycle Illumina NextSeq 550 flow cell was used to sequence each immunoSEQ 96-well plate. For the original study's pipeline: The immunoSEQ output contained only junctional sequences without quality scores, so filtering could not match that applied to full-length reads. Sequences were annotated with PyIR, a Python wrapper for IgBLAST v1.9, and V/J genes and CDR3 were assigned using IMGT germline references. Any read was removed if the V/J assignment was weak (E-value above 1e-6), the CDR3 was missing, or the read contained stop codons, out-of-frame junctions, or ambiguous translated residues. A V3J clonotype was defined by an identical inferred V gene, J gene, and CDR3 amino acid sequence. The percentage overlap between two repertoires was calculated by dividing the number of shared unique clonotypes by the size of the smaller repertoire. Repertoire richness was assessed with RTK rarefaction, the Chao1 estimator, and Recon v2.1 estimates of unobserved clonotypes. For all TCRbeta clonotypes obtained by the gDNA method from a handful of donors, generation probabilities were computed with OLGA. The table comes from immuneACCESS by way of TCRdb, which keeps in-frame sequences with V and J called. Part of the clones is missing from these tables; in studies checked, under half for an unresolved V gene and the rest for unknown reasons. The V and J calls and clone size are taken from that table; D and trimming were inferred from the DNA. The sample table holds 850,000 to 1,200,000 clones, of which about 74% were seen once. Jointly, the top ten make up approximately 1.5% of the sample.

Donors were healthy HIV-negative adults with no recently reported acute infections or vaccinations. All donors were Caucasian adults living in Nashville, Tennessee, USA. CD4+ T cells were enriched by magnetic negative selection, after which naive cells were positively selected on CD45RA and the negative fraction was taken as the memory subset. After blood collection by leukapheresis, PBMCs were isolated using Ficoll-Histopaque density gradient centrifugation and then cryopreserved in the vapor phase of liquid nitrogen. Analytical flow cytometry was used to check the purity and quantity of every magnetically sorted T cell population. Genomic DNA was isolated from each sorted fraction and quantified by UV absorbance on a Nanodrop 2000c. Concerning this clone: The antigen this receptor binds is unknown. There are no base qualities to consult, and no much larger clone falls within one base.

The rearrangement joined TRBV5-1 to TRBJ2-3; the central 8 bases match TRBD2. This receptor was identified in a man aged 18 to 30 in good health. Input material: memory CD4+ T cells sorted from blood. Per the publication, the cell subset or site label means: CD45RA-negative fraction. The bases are TGCGCCAGCAGCCCCGGCGCTAGCGGGAGCACAGATACGCAGTATTTT. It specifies CASSPGASGSTDTQYF. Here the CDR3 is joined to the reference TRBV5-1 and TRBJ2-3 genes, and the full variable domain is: KAGVTQTPRYLIKTRGQQVTLSCSPISGHRSVSWYQQTPGQGLQFLFEYFSETQRNKGNFPGRFSGRQFSNSRSEMNVSTLELGDSALYLCASSPGASGSTDTQYFGPGTRLTVL.